A single sample is the source of the 23 T cell receptor beta chains below, sequenced in a study of shared clonotypes between healthy human individuals. Profiled with immunoSEQ multiplex PCR; TCRdb holds only in-frame clones, not every one. The sample lists roughly 2 million clones; roughly 95% were seen once. The sample consisted of naive CD4+ T cells sorted from blood. Subset denoted: CD45RA+ positively selected. These receptors all come from a young man in good health.

J is TRBJ2-2 and V is TRBV5-4; no reliable D call. The CDR3 totals 16 residues. Trimming left V 0 bases short and J 5 bases short, with 14 bases between. The V gene's germline CDR1 is SGHNT and CDR2 YYREEE (reference sequence). The CDR3 loop reads CASSLGVGLGTGELFF. The CDR3 nucleotides read TGTGCCAGCAGCTTGGGCGTGGGTCTCGGGACCGGGGAGCTGTTTTTT. Supplemented by reference TRBV5-4 and TRBJ2-2, the full variable domain reads ETGVTQSPTHLIKTRGQQVTLRCSSQSGHNTVSWYQQALGQGPQFIFQYYREEENGRGNFPPRFSGLQFPNYSSELNVNALELDDSALYLCASSLGVGLGTGELFFGEGSRLTVL.

This chain connects TRBV6-5 to TRBJ1-5; possible D gene TRBD1, 5 bases. CDR3 length: 14 residues. CDR1 and CDR2 (germline): MNHEY, SVGAGI. V lost 4 bases and J lost 4, with 11 bases in between. For the CDR3, the DNA is TGTGCCAGCAGTTCCGGGACTTGGAATCAGCCCCAGCATTTT. Translated, it gives CASSSGTWNQPQHF.

CDR3 residues: CASSDPGQGANSPLHF. The CDR3 DNA reads TGTGCCAGTAGCGATCCTGGACAGGGTGCAAATTCACCCCTCCACTTT. V usage is TRBV19 and J usage is TRBJ1-6, with 8 bases matching TRBD1. The CDR3 extends over 16 amino acids. V was pared by 6 bases and J by 7 bases, with 11 bases of the junction left unmatched. Germline V gives CDR1 LNHDA, CDR2 SQIVND (reference sequence).

The chain uses TRBV11-2 and TRBJ2-7; D is unclear. This CDR3 contains 12 residues. With 5 bases removed from V and 2 bases from J, the gap between germline ends came to 7 bases. Germline CDR1 is SGHAT and CDR2 is FQNNGV. For the CDR3, the DNA is TGTGCCAGCAGCCATAAGACCTACGAGCAGTACTTC. The encoded protein is CASSHKTYEQYF.

This chain uses TRBV6-1 with TRBJ2-4; D perhaps matches TRBD1 (5 bases). The germline V gene has CDR1 MNHNS and CDR2 SASEGT. This CDR3 comprises 15 residues. Trimming removed 5 bases from V and 3 bases from J, with 14 bases in between. CDR3 coding DNA: TGTGCCAGCAGTTCCGACAGCATGGGCAAAAACATTCAGTACTTC. Translation gives CASSSDSMGKNIQYF.

This clone was seen once. Other DNA variants within this sample encode the same CDR3. This sequence joins TRBV10-3 and TRBJ1-1; tentative D call: TRBD1 (5 bases). Deletions cut 3 bases from V and 1 base from J, with 9 bases between. Germline CDR1 and CDR2: ENHRY and SYGVKD. The CDR3 contains 14 residues. CDR3 sequence (DNA): TGTGCCATCAGTGATTGGGGGGAGAACACTGAAGCTTTCTTT. It specifies CAISDWGENTEAFF.

The CDR3 region is CASSLTGGAKLFF. The CDR3 coding sequence is TGTGCCAGCAGCTTGACAGGGGGGGCAAAACTGTTTTTT. The chain carries TRBV5-6 and TRBJ1-4, with 8 bases matching TRBD1. Germline V gene sequence: CDR1 SGHDT, CDR2 YYEEEE. Trimming cost V 1 base and J 10 bases; bases outside gene matches: 3. The CDR3 runs 13 residues.

CDR3 in amino acids: CASSSQGAAYEQYF. CDR3 nucleotide sequence: TGTGCCAGCAGCTCACAAGGGGCAGCGTACGAGCAGTACTTC. The J gene is TRBJ2-7, the V gene TRBV5-4, with D possibly matching TRBD1 (5 bases). V gave up 3 bases and J gave up 4 bases, with 14 bases separating them. CDR1 is SGHNT, CDR2 YYREEE, per germline (reference sequence). CDR3 length: 14 residues.

This rearrangement joins TRBV5-4 to TRBJ2-3; 9 nucleotides line up with TRBD1. In germline, CDR1 is SGHNT, CDR2 YYREEE (reference sequence). The CDR3 runs to 15 residues. With 0 bases clipped from V and 5 bases from J, the junction kept 4 bases outside the gene matches. DNA of the CDR3: TGTGCCAGCAGCTTGGCTCTGGGACAGGGAGATACGCAGTATTTT. It encodes CASSLALGQGDTQYF.

Turning to this clone: Within the sample, other DNA sequences also encode this same CDR3. The rearrangement uses TRBV7-2 and TRBJ2-1, with D unresolved. Between the trimmed V and J ends, which lost 2 bases and 5 bases, there was a span of 1 base. The germline V gene encodes CDR1 SGHTA and CDR2 FQGNSA. The CDR3 spans 11 residues. The CDR3 coding sequence is TGTGCCAGCAGCTTAAACAATGAGCAGTTCTTC. Protein: CASSLNNEQFF.

Points on this clone: The same CDR3 arises from other DNA sequences in this sample as well. The J gene is TRBJ2-1, the V gene TRBV30, with D perhaps matching TRBD1 (6 bases). CDR1 and CDR2 (germline): GTSNPN, SVGIG (reference sequence). The CDR3 length is 13 residues. Trimming stripped 3 bases from V and 4 bases from J, with 10 bases between. CDR3 sequence reads: CAWRTGLYNEQFF. CDR3 in DNA: TGTGCCTGGAGGACAGGCCTTTACAATGAGCAGTTCTTC.

This clone was observed a few times. The chain recombines TRBV2 with TRBJ1-2; D remains ambiguous. The germline V and J ends were trimmed by 0 bases and 5 bases, with 10 bases remaining between them. The CDR3 is 14 residues long. Germline V gives CDR1 SNHLY, CDR2 FYNNEI. DNA for the CDR3: TGTGCCAGCAGTGAAGCGGCGGCAGCGTATGGCTACACCTTC. It is translated as CASSEAAAAYGYTF.

The genes are TRBV6-6 and TRBJ2-1; 7 bases are shared with TRBD2. After removal of 5 bases from V and 1 base from J, the junction contained 5 bases not matched to a gene. The V gene's germline CDR1 is MNHNY and CDR2 SVGAGI (reference sequence). CDR3 length: 15 residues. The CDR3, as DNA: TGTGCCAGCAGTCCGAGCGGGAAGTCCTACAATGAGCAGTTCTTC. Its translation is CASSPSGKSYNEQFF.

This chain links TRBV7-9 with TRBJ2-3, with no clear D. Deletions cut 5 bases from V and 2 bases from J, with 11 bases between. The CDR3 runs to 14 residues. Germline V gene sequence: CDR1 SEHNR, CDR2 FQNEAQ (reference sequence). The CDR3 here is CASSLNQFTDTQYF. CDR3 sequence (DNA): TGTGCCAGCAGCCTAAACCAATTCACAGATACGCAGTATTTT. The variable domain in full, with the rest retrieved from reference TRBV7-9 and TRBJ2-3, is DTGVSQNPRHKITKRGQNVTFRCDPISEHNRLYWYRQTLGQGPEFLTYFQNEAQLEKSRLLSDRFSAERPKGSFSTLEIQRTEQGDSAMYLCASSLNQFTDTQYFGPGTRLTVL.

This clone was counted a few times. This chain joins TRBV19 and TRBJ1-6, with a tentative D call TRBD1 (5 bases). The CDR3 covers 16 residues. V shed 7 bases and J shed 6 bases, with 19 bases lying between them. Germline V gene data show CDR1 as LNHDA and CDR2 as SQIVND (reference sequence). The CDR3: CASTPTISGTNSPLHF. The CDR3 bases are TGTGCCAGTACCCCGACCATCTCAGGGACTAATTCACCCCTCCACTTT.

The table lists this clone with a count of one. This chain joins TRBV6-5 and TRBJ1-2; possible D gene TRBD1, 6 bases. CDR1 is MNHEY and CDR2 is SVGAGI in the germline V gene. This CDR3 region has 14 residues. V was clipped by 5 bases and J by 3 bases, with 13 bases between them. In DNA, the CDR3 is TGTGCCAGCAGTAGGAGCAGGGGTTACTATGGCTACACCTTC. This encodes CASSRSRGYYGYTF.

This clone was detected only once. The rearrangement links TRBV7-9 to TRBJ1-1; 9 bases map to TRBD1. With 4 bases clipped from V and 5 bases from J, the junction kept 5 bases outside the gene matches. The CDR3 is 14 residues long. Germline values: CDR1 SEHNR, CDR2 FQNEAQ (reference sequence). In DNA form, the CDR3 reads TGTGCCAGCAGCTACCGGGACAGGGCGACTGAAGCTTTCTTT. This translates into CASSYRDRATEAFF.

The chain is built from TRBV5-6 and TRBJ1-2; possibly TRBD1 for D (6 bases). The germline CDR1 and CDR2 sequences are SGHDT and YYEEEE. The CDR3 contains 14 residues. Deletions cut 4 bases from V and 2 bases from J, with 12 bases between. The chain's CDR3 is CASSHDRLNYGYTF. The CDR3 DNA reads as TGTGCCAGCAGCCACGACAGGTTGAACTATGGCTACACCTTC.

The J gene is TRBJ2-7, the V gene TRBV12-5; perhaps TRBD1 as D (6 bases). V shed 5 bases and J shed 3 bases, with 11 bases lying between them. Germline CDR1 LGHNT, CDR2 FRNRAP. The CDR3 is 13 amino acids. CDR3 nucleotide sequence: TGTGCTAGTGGTCCCCGAGGGGGCTACGAGCAGTACTTC. It encodes CASGPRGGYEQYF.

The chain links TRBV5-1 to TRBJ2-3; 15 bases line up with TRBD2. The CDR3 contains 19 residues. The V gene end was trimmed by 4 bases and the J gene end by 3 bases; junction bases not matched to a gene: 12. Germline V lookup: CDR1 SGHRS, CDR2 YFSETQ. The DNA for the CDR3 is TGCGCCAGCAGCCCGCTAGGACTAGCGGGGGGGCCCGGGACAGATACGCAGTATTTT. As protein: CASSPLGLAGGPGTDTQYF.

This chain uses TRBV4-1 with TRBJ2-3, with 7 bases matching TRBD1. V lost 4 bases to trimming and J lost 5 bases; unmatched junction nucleotides: 18. The CDR3 has 18 residues. Germline V lookup: CDR1 MGHRA, CDR2 YSYEKL. Here the CDR3 DNA reads TGCGCCAGCAGCCTTTACTTAGACAGGGCCGGTTCCAGAGATACGCAGTATTTT. This encodes CASSLYLDRAGSRDTQYF.

This sequence joins TRBV2 and TRBJ1-2, with 7 bases identical to TRBD1. CDR3 length equals 13 residues. J lost 5 bases, V lost 6 bases, and 6 bases had no gene match. CDR1 is SNHLY and CDR2 is FYNNEI in the germline V gene. CDR3 sequence reads: CASRGGQSYGYTF. The CDR3 bases are TGTGCCAGCAGAGGGGGACAGTCGTATGGCTACACCTTC. Together with reference TRBV2 and TRBJ1-2, the CDR3 gives the full variable domain: EPEVTQTPSHQVTQMGQEVILRCVPISNHLYFYWYRQILGQKVEFLVSFYNNEISEKSEIFDDQFSVERPDGSNFTLKIRSTKLEDSAMYFCASRGGQSYGYTFGSGTRLTVV.

The chain couples TRBV28 to TRBJ2-7; D assignment may be TRBD1 or TRBD2 (6 bases each). Trimming took 7 bases from V and 1 from J, leaving 14 bases between them. The CDR3 has 14 residues. Germline lookup yields CDR1 MDHEN and CDR2 SYDVKM. CDR3 protein: CASIPRGLSYEQYF. In DNA, the CDR3 is TGTGCCAGCATCCCCCGGGGGCTTTCCTACGAGCAGTACTTC. The full variable domain, in which reference TRBV28 and TRBJ2-7 provide the parts outside the CDR3, is DVKVTQSSRYLVKRTGEKVFLECVQDMDHENMFWYRQDPGLGLRLIYFSYDVKMKEKGDIPEGYSVSREKKERFSLILESASTNQTSMYLCASIPRGLSYEQYFGPGTRLTVT.